The entry that follows covers one TCR beta chain sequence. The antigen is unknown. The CDR3 is 16 amino acids. The V gene lost 0 bases and the J gene lost 0 bases, with 12 bases spanning the gap. Germline CDR1 SGHRS, CDR2 YFSETQ. This record comes from a study of vaccination and CD4 T cells after COVID-19. Cultured CD4+ T cells had their DNA profiled by the Oncomine TCR Beta short-read assay. TCRdb used MiXCR to reprocess the PCR reads, holding one entry per CDR3 protein. This table has several thousand distinct CDR3 sequences, 25% to 30% appearing once. Documented treatment: roughly nine-day PBMC culture with coronavirus spike peptide pools or control peptides (ViraFEST assay). Pre-COVID-19 pandemic sampling (2011-2018) yielded the unexposed donor's CD4+ T cells. Testing used SARS-CoV-2 S/N and four cold-coronavirus spikes on unexposed-donor CD4+ T cells, cells permitting. Study outcomes and limitations: Median reactive clonotypes, those recognizing SARS-CoV-2, rose from around 20 to 38, not significantly.

The chain has TRBV5-1 and TRBJ1-2, with D perhaps matching TRBD1 (6 bases). This receptor was taken from a human donor in good health. Sequenced: CD4+ T cells from blood, cultured in vitro. As DNA, the CDR3 is TGCGCCAGCAGCTTGGTTCAGGGGCAGACTAACTATGGCTACACCTTC. Its protein is CASSLVQGQTNYGYTF.